The sequence of this T cell receptor beta chain was determined in a study of blood T cell repertoires in COVID-19. Background on the study: Samples taken during acute and convalescent COVID-19 were collected in the United States, Italy and Spain. T cells, B-cell-depleted T cells, or PBMCs supplied cDNA or gDNA.

Libraries were prepared by immunoSEQ multiplex PCR; TCRdb keeps only in-frame clonotypes and omits some of them. The sample has about 27,000 clones; around 60% are singletons. V lost 3 bases and J 8 bases, leaving 5 bases between the germline ends. Germline CDR1 MDHEN, CDR2 SYDVKM. CDR3 length: 12 amino acids. The genes are TRBV28 and TRBJ1-6; D unclear. The sequenced sample was peripheral blood. This TCR was recovered from a man aged 55 to 69 with active or convalescent COVID-19. The DNA of the CDR3 is TGTGCCAGCAGTTTTGAGTATTCACCCCTCCACTTT. As protein: CASSFEYSPLHF.